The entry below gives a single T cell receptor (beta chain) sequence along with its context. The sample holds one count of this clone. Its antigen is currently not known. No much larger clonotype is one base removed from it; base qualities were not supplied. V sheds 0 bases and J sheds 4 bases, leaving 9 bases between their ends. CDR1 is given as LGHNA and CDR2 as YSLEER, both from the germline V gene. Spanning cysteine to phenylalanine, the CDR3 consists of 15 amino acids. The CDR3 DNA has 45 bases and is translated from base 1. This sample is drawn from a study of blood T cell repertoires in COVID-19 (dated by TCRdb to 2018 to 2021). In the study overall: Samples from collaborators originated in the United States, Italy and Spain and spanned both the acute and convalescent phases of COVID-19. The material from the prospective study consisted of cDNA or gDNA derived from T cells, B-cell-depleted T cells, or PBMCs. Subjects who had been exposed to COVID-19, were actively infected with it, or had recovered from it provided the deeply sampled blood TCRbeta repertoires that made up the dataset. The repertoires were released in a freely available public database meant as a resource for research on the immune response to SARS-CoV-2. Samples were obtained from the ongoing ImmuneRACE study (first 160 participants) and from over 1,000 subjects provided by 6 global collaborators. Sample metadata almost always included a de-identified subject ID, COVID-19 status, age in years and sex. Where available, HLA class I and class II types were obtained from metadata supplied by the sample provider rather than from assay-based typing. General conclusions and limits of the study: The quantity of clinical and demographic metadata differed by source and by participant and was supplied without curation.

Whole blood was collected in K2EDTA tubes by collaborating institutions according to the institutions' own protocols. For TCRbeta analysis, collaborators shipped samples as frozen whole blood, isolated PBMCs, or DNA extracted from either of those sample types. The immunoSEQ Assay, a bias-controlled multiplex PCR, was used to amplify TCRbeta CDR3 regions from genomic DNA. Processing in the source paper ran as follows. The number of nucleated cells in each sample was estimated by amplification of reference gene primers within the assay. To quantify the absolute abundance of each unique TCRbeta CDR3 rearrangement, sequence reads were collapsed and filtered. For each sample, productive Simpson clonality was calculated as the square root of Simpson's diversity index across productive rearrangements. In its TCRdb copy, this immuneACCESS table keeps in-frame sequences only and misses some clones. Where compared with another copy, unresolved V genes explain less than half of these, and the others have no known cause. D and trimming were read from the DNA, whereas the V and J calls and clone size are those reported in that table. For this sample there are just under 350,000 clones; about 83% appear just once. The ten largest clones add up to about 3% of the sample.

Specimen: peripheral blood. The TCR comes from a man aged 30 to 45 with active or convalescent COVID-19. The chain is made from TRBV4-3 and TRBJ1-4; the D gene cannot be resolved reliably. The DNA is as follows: TGCGCCAGCAGCCAAGAGGAGCCAATTAATGAAAAACTGTTTTTT. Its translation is CASSQEEPINEKLFF.